The entry below gives a single T cell receptor (beta chain) sequence along with its context. These data are taken from a study of CD8 T cells in ankylosing spondylitis. TCRdb re-called the 5' RACE reads through MiXCR, storing one row per CDR3 protein. Of approximately 250,000 distinct CDR3 sequences in the sample, 8% to 11% were seen once. CDR1 and CDR2 (germline): MNHNS, SASEGT. V shed 6 bases, J shed 4 bases, and the junction held 10 bases outside the gene matches. There are 15 residues in the CDR3. The TCR sequence derives from a male donor with ankylosing spondylitis or in good health (not recorded which). V is TRBV6-1 and J is TRBJ2-7; the match to TRBD1 covers 9 bases. The sequencing sample was made of blood, either unsorted or a sorted T cell fraction (not recorded which). The chain's CDR3 is CASRSIGQGTYEQYF. The DNA of the CDR3 is TGTGCCAGCAGGTCCATAGGACAGGGGACTTACGAGCAGTACTTC.